This T cell receptor beta chain was obtained from a study of cytomegalovirus exposure and HLA in healthy donors. This PCR relied on a set of 60 Vbeta primers and 13 Jbeta primers. Sequencing used immunoSEQ multiplex PCR; TCRdb keeps in-frame clones, though not all of them. This sample has approximately 160,000 clones; around 68% occur once, and the top ten carry less than 1.5%. CDR1 is SGHDT, CDR2 YYEEEE, per germline. The CDR3 runs to 14 residues. The V gene lost 4 bases and the J gene lost 3 bases, with 13 bases spanning the gap. This TCR derives from a middle-aged man in good health and CMV-seronegative. This chain uses TRBV5-6 with TRBJ1-2; tentatively, D is TRBD1 (5 bases). The specimen sequenced was PBMCs. CDR3 sequence: CASSPWGGYYGYTF. CDR3 nucleotide sequence: TGTGCCAGCAGCCCCTGGGGCGGCTACTATGGCTACACCTTC. Looking up the rest from reference TRBV5-6 and TRBJ1-2 gives the full variable domain: DAGVTQSPTHLIKTRGQQVTLRCSPKSGHDTVSWYQQALGQGPQFIFQYYEEEERQRGNFPDRFSGHQFPNYSSELNVNALLLGDSALYLCASSPWGGYYGYTFGSGTRLTVV.